The 21 T cell receptor beta chains below all came from one sample that was sequenced in a study of OX40 agonist ivuxolimab in advanced cancers. Preparation of the library involved the immunoSEQ multiplex PCR assay. The table was pulled from immuneACCESS by TCRdb, which kept in-frame rearrangements only. Such tables lose some clones; where checked, under half of the loss comes from unresolved V genes, and the rest has no known cause. Here the sample has around 82,000 clones; around nine tenths occur a single time. Of the sample, 10% to 15% is held by the ten largest clones. This specimen was CD4+ or CD8+ T cells sorted from blood, taken in a trial of the OX40 agonist ivuxolimab. These receptors were collected from an adult with an advanced solid tumor such as melanoma, head and neck, liver or kidney cancer.

The gene calls are TRBV6-5 and TRBJ1-3; 9 bases align to TRBD1. Per germline, CDR1 MNHEY and CDR2 SVGAGI. The ends lost 0 bases at V and 7 bases at J; junction bases unmatched: 4. The CDR3 covers 15 residues. The CDR3 DNA is TGTGCCAGCAGTTACTCCGACAGGGGGGGCAACACCATATATTTT. Translating it yields CASSYSDRGGNTIYF.

The chain combines TRBV5-4 with TRBJ1-1; D is undetermined. The V end was cut by 0 bases, the J end by 1 base, with 4 bases between. This CDR3 contains 13 residues. CDR1 and CDR2 from the germline V gene are SGHNT and YYREEE (reference sequence). Written as DNA, the CDR3 is TGTGCCAGCAGCTTGGACCGGAACACTGAAGCTTTCTTT. Amino acid sequence: CASSLDRNTEAFF.

This clone came up a few times. The genes are TRBV27 and TRBJ2-1; 13 bases are shared with TRBD2. Germline V CDR1 and CDR2: MNHEY, SMNVEV (reference sequence). This CDR3 has 16 residues. V was clipped by 5 bases and J by 6 bases; unmatched bases: 7. This CDR3 is CASSLTLAGGPNEQFF. DNA for the CDR3: TGTGCCAGCAGTCTTACACTAGCGGGAGGGCCCAATGAGCAGTTCTTC.

The chain employs TRBV11-2 and TRBJ1-2; maybe TRBD1 (6 bases). Germline-derived CDR1 and CDR2 are SGHAT and FQNNGV. CDR3 length: 14 amino acids. The ends were cut back, 0 bases at V and 8 bases at J, with 13 bases in the middle. The CDR3 DNA reads as TGTGCCAGCAGCTTAGAGGGGGGCAGGGACGGCTACACCTTC. Protein: CASSLEGGRDGYTF.

The rearrangement uses TRBV30 and TRBJ1-1, with TRBD1 as a possible D gene (6 bases). The V gene lost 3 bases and the J gene lost 11 bases, with 13 bases spanning the gap. Germline V gene sequence: CDR1 GTSNPN, CDR2 SVGIG (reference sequence). The CDR3 spans 11 residues. The CDR3 coding sequence is TGTGCCTGGAGGTTACAGGGTTCGGCTTTCTTT. Translated: CAWRLQGSAFF.

The gene calls are TRBV10-2 and TRBJ2-2, with D possibly matching TRBD1 (6 bases). V was cut by 6 bases and J by 2 bases, with 13 bases left in between. The CDR3 runs to 15 residues. Germline V gives CDR1 WSHSY, CDR2 SAAADI. CDR3 sequence: CASSFSDSNTGELFF. As DNA, the CDR3 is TGCGCCAGCAGCTTCTCGGACAGTAACACCGGGGAGCTGTTTTTT.

This clone showed up just a few times. The chain has TRBV28 and TRBJ1-5; D might be TRBD1 (5 bases). Germline V lookup: CDR1 MDHEN, CDR2 SYDVKM. This CDR3 comprises 12 residues. V dropped 7 bases and J dropped 7 bases, with 11 bases sitting between them. CDR3 region: CASTQVHQPQHF. DNA for the CDR3: TGTGCCAGCACACAGGTTCACCAGCCCCAGCATTTT.

The genes are TRBV19 and TRBJ2-7, with TRBD1 matching over 10 bases. The V gene's germline CDR1 is LNHDA and CDR2 SQIVND (reference sequence). The CDR3 loop spans 16 amino acids. V was pared by 8 bases and J by 2 bases, with 12 bases of the junction left unmatched. As DNA, the CDR3 is TGTGCCAGTGGGACAGGGGAACTAGTTGGGGCCTACGAGCAGTACTTC. This sequence encodes CASGTGELVGAYEQYF. Complete variable domain (other parts from reference TRBV19 and TRBJ2-7): DGGITQSPKYLFRKEGQNVTLSCEQNLNHDAMYWYRQDPGQGLRLIYYSQIVNDFQKGDIAEGYSVSREKKESFPLTVTSAQKNPTAFYLCASGTGELVGAYEQYFGPGTRLTVT.

V is TRBV19 and J is TRBJ2-5; D is perhaps TRBD2 (6 bases). The CDR3 totals 16 residues. The V end lost 5 bases, the J end lost 5 bases, and 21 bases lay between the germline ends. The germline gives CDR1 LNHDA, CDR2 SQIVND (reference sequence). The CDR3 region is CASSLTLTGETETQYF. In DNA, the CDR3 is TGTGCCAGTAGTCTAACTCTTACGGGGGAGACGGAGACCCAGTACTTC.

CDR3 loop: CASSSPGSGYEQYF. CDR3 nucleotides: TGTGCCAGCAGCTCCCCCGGGAGCGGCTACGAGCAGTACTTC. The V gene is TRBV11-2, the J gene TRBJ2-7, with D maybe TRBD2 (6 bases). This CDR3 has 14 residues. The V gene lost 4 bases and the J gene lost 3 bases, with 13 bases spanning the gap. The germline V gene encodes CDR1 SGHAT and CDR2 FQNNGV.

The genes are TRBV30 and TRBJ2-1, with D possibly being TRBD1 (6 bases). The V end was cut by 0 bases, the J end by 6 bases, with 9 bases between. Germline V lookup: CDR1 GTSNPN, CDR2 SVGIG (reference sequence). The CDR3 loop spans 13 amino acids. CDR3 residues: CAWSVGQPNEQFF. The CDR3 nucleotides read TGTGCCTGGAGTGTAGGACAGCCCAATGAGCAGTTCTTC.

This sequence joins TRBV18 and TRBJ1-2; weak D call: TRBD1 (5 bases). The germline CDR1 and CDR2 sequences are KGHSH and LQKENI. The V end was cut by 3 bases, the J end by 5 bases, with 13 bases between. CDR3 length: 14 amino acids. CDR3 nucleotide sequence: TGTGCCAGCTCACCGCAGGGTGTTAGATATGGCTACACCTTC. This translates into CASSPQGVRYGYTF.

The chain has TRBV7-9 and TRBJ1-3; D not certain. The CDR3 contains 13 residues. The germline V and J ends were trimmed by 5 bases and 3 bases, with 8 bases remaining between them. Germline values: CDR1 SEHNR, CDR2 FQNEAQ (reference sequence). CDR3: CASSIEVGNTIYF. CDR3 sequence (DNA): TGTGCCAGCAGCATAGAGGTTGGAAACACCATATATTTT.

This sequence joins TRBV28 and TRBJ1-5; the match to TRBD1 covers 7 bases. V lost 8 bases to trimming and J lost 1 base; unmatched junction nucleotides: 5. Germline lookup yields CDR1 MDHEN and CDR2 SYDVKM. This CDR3 has 14 amino acids. The CDR3 reads CASGGGRSNQPQHF. In DNA form, the CDR3 reads TGTGCCAGCGGAGGGGGCCGAAGCAATCAGCCCCAGCATTTT.

This chain connects TRBV21-1 to TRBJ2-6; the table names TRBD1, a call not compared with the DNA. TRBV21-1 is assigned pseudogene status. This CDR3 has 18 residues. In DNA form, the CDR3 reads TGTGCCAGCAGCTTTCCGGGACAGGTCCGCTCTGGGGCCAACGTCCTGACTTTC. Translated, it gives CASSFPGQVRSGANVLTF.

The chain couples TRBV19 to TRBJ2-2; D is ambiguous. Germline V gene lookup returns CDR1 LNHDA and CDR2 SQIVND (reference sequence). The CDR3 runs 14 residues. V was trimmed by 1 base and J by 5 bases, leaving 8 bases between them. The CDR3 reads CASSIGRRTGELFF. Here the CDR3 DNA reads TGTGCCAGTAGTATAGGACGACGGACCGGGGAGCTGTTTTTT.

The chain employs TRBV7-2 and TRBJ1-5; 9 positions match TRBD1. The ends lost 3 bases at V and 7 bases at J; junction bases unmatched: 7. Germline CDR1 SGHTA, CDR2 FQGNSA. The CDR3 is 15 residues long. CDR3 bases: TGTGCCAGCAGCTTCCAACAGGGGGCAGGGCAGCCCCAGCATTTT. Translated, it gives CASSFQQGAGQPQHF. Based on the CDR3 plus reference TRBV7-2 and TRBJ1-5, the full variable domain is GAGVSQSPSNKVTEKGKDVELRCDPISGHTALYWYRQSLGQGLEFLIYFQGNSAPDKSGLPSDRFSAERTGGSVSTLTIQRTQQEDSAVYLCASSFQQGAGQPQHFGDGTRLSIL.

The chain combines TRBV7-9 with TRBJ2-2; D not certain. The germline V gene has CDR1 SEHNR and CDR2 FQNEAQ (reference sequence). Between the trimmed V and J ends, which lost 5 bases and 0 bases, there was a span of 4 bases. The CDR3 extends over 13 amino acids. The CDR3 nucleotides are TGTGCCAGCAGCCCCTCGAACACCGGGGAGCTGTTTTTT. Protein product: CASSPSNTGELFF. Variable domain in full (rest from reference TRBV7-9 and TRBJ2-2): DTGVSQNPRHKITKRGQNVTFRCDPISEHNRLYWYRQTLGQGPEFLTYFQNEAQLEKSRLLSDRFSAERPKGSFSTLEIQRTEQGDSAMYLCASSPSNTGELFFGEGSRLTVL.

V usage is TRBV7-8 and J usage is TRBJ1-1; D might be TRBD1 (5 bases). The CDR3 runs to 16 residues. From germline, CDR1 is SGHVS and CDR2 FQNEAQ. V gave up 4 bases and J gave up 0 bases, with 15 bases separating them. The CDR3 reads CASSYGPGLMNTEAFF. CDR3 sequence (DNA): TGTGCCAGCAGCTACGGACCGGGACTCATGAACACTGAAGCTTTCTTT.

The rearrangement joins TRBV7-9 to TRBJ1-6; D gene ambiguous. Germline V gene data show CDR1 as SEHNR and CDR2 as FQNEAQ (reference sequence). The CDR3 covers 12 residues. Trimming removed 3 bases from V and 14 bases from J, with 11 bases in between. CDR3 coding DNA: TGTGCCAGCAGCTTTGAACTGGGATCCCTCCACTTT. Translating gives CASSFELGSLHF. Full variable domain (rest looked up from reference TRBV7-9 and TRBJ1-6): DTGVSQNPRHKITKRGQNVTFRCDPISEHNRLYWYRQTLGQGPEFLTYFQNEAQLEKSRLLSDRFSAERPKGSFSTLEIQRTEQGDSAMYLCASSFELGSLHFGNGTRLTVT.

The chain recombines TRBV18 with TRBJ1-5; 10 bases are shared with TRBD1. The V segment lost 3 bases and the J segment 7 bases; nucleotides outside the gene matches: 6. The V gene's germline CDR1 is KGHSH and CDR2 LQKENI. This CDR3 has 15 amino acids. CDR3 in DNA: TGTGCCAGCTCACCCACCGGGACAGGGGAACAGCCCCAGCATTTT. Its translation: CASSPTGTGEQPQHF. Combining the CDR3 with reference TRBV18 and TRBJ1-5 gives the whole variable domain NAGVMQNPRHLVRRRGQEARLRCSPMKGHSHVYWYRQLPEEGLKFMVYLQKENIIDESGMPKERFSAEFPKEGPSILRIQQVVRGDSAAYFCASSPTGTGEQPQHFGDGTRLSIL.